The 5 T cell receptor beta chains listed next were all sequenced from one sample in a study of blood T cell repertoires in COVID-19. Only in-frame clones appear in the TCRdb table, and some are missing; sequencing was by immunoSEQ multiplex PCR. Here the sample spans 200,000 to 300,000 clones, over 75% being singletons. The sample was peripheral blood. The receptors derive from a human donor in a cohort sampled during active COVID-19.

The rearrangement links TRBV5-4 to TRBJ2-2; weak D call: TRBD2 (6 bases). This CDR3 comprises 15 residues. The germline CDR1 and CDR2 sequences are SGHNT and YYREEE (reference sequence). The V and J ends lost 1 base and 10 bases respectively, with 17 bases between them. CDR3 residues: CASSLKTAGSEELFF. In nucleotides, the CDR3 is TGTGCCAGCAGCTTGAAAACTGCGGGGTCCGAGGAGCTGTTTTTT.

This rearrangement joins TRBV6-1 to TRBJ2-1; 7 bases fit TRBD2. The length of the CDR3 is 15 residues. Germline V gene data show CDR1 as MNHNS and CDR2 as SASEGT. V dropped 3 bases and J dropped 8; count of bases not matched to a gene: 10. CDR3 bases: TGTGCCAGCAGTGATCAAGCGGGAAGATCGGATGAGCAGTTCTTC. Its protein is CASSDQAGRSDEQFF.

This rearrangement joins TRBV24-1 to TRBJ1-1, with 9 bases lining up with TRBD1. The CDR3 has 13 residues. Looked up from germline, CDR1 is KGHDR and CDR2 is SFDVKD. Trimming at V came to 4 bases and at J to 9 bases, leaving 5 bases not matched to a gene. CDR3 bases: TGTGCCACCAGTGACCCAGGACAGGGGAAAGCTTTCTTT. It translates to CATSDPGQGKAFF.

The sample holds a few counts of this clone. This chain uses TRBV7-2 with TRBJ1-2; D call uncertain. Germline lookup yields CDR1 SGHTA and CDR2 FQGNSA. The CDR3 is 13 residues long. The V gene lost 1 base and the J gene lost 5 bases, with 8 bases spanning the gap. The CDR3 DNA follows: TGTGCCAGCAGCTTAGACAGTAATTATGGCTACACCTTC. Its translation: CASSLDSNYGYTF.

The CDR3 region has the DNA TGTGCCAGCGAATACGGGGCGGGAGTTGTTACCGGGGAGCTGTTTTTT. As protein: CASEYGAGVVTGELFF. The gene calls are TRBV7-9 and TRBJ2-2, with TRBD2 matching over 7 bases. Germline V gene data show CDR1 as SEHNR and CDR2 as FQNEAQ (reference sequence). This CDR3 region has 16 residues. V lost 8 bases, J lost 5 bases, and 14 bases stayed unmatched.